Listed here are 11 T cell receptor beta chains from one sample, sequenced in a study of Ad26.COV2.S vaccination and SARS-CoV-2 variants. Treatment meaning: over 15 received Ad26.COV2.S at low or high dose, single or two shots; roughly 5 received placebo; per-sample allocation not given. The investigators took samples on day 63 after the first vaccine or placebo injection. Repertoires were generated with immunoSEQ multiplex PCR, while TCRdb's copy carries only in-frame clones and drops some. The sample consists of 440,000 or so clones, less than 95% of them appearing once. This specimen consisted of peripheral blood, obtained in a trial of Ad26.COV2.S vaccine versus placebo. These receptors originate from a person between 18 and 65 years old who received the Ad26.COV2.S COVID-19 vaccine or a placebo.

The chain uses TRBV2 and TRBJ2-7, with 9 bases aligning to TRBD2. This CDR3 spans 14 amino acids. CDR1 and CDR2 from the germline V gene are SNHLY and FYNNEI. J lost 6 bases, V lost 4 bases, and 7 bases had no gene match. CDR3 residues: CASSGTASGTEQYF. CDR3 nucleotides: TGTGCCAGCAGTGGAACCGCTAGCGGGACCGAGCAGTACTTC.

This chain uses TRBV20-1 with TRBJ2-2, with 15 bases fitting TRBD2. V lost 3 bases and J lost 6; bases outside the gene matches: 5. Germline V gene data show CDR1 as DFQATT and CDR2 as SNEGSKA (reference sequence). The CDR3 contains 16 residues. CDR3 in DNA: TGCAGTGCTAGTGGACTAGCGGGAGGGCAATCCGGGGAGCTGTTTTTT. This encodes CSASGLAGGQSGELFF.

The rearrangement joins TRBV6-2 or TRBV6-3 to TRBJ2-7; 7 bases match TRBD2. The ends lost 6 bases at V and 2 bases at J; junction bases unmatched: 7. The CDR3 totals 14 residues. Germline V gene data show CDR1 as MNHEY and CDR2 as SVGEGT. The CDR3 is CASSPNGGAYEQYF. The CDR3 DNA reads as TGTGCCAGCAGCCCTAATGGGGGGGCCTACGAGCAGTACTTC.

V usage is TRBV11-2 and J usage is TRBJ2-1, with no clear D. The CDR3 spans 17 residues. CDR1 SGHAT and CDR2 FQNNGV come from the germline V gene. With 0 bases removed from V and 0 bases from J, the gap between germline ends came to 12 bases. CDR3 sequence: CASSLDLPVSSYNEQFF. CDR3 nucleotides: TGTGCCAGCAGCTTAGATCTCCCGGTTAGCTCCTACAATGAGCAGTTCTTC.

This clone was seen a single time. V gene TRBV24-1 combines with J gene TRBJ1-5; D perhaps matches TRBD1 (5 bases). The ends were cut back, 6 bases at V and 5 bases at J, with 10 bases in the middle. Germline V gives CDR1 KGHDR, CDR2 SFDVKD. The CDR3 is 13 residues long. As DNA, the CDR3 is TGTGCCACCAGTCCAGGGATGTATCAGCCCCAGCATTTT. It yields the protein CATSPGMYQPQHF.

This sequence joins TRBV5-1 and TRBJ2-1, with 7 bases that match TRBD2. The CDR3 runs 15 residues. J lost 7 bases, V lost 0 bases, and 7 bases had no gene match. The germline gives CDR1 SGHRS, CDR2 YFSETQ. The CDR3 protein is CASSLALAGFNEQFF. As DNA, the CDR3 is TGCGCCAGCAGCTTGGCCTTAGCGGGTTTTAATGAGCAGTTCTTC.

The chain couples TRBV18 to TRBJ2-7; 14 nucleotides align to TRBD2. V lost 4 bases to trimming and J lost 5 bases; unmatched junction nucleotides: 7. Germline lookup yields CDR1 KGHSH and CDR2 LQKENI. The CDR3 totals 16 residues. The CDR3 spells CASSRTTSGRADEQYF. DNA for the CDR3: TGTGCCAGCTCACGAACGACTAGCGGGAGGGCCGACGAGCAGTACTTC.

CDR3 nucleotides: TGTGCCAGCAGTCCGGACAGGCCCTCTGGGGCCAACGTCCTGACTTTC. Amino acid sequence: CASSPDRPSGANVLTF. The chain recombines TRBV28 with TRBJ2-6, with 7 nucleotides matching TRBD1. This CDR3 comprises 16 residues. The germline CDR1 and CDR2 sequences are MDHEN and SYDVKM. V lost 5 bases, J lost 0 bases, and 4 bases stayed unmatched.

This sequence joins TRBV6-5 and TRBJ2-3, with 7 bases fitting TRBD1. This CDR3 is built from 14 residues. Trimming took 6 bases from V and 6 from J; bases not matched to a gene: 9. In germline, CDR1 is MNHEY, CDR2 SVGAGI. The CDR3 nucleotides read TGTGCCAGCAGCATCGACAGGGACCGGGATACGCAGTATTTT. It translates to CASSIDRDRDTQYF.

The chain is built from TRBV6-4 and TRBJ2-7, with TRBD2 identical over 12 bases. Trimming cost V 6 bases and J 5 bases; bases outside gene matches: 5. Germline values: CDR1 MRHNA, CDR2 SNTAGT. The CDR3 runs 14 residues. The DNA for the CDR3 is TGTGCCAGCAGCGAACTAGCGGGAGGCCACGAGCAGTACTTC. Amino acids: CASSELAGGHEQYF.

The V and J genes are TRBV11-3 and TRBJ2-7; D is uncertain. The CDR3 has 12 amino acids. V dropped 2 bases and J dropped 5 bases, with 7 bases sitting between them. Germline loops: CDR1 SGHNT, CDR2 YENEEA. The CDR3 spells CASSLNSNEQYF. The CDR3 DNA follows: TGTGCCAGCAGCTTAAACAGCAACGAGCAGTACTTC.